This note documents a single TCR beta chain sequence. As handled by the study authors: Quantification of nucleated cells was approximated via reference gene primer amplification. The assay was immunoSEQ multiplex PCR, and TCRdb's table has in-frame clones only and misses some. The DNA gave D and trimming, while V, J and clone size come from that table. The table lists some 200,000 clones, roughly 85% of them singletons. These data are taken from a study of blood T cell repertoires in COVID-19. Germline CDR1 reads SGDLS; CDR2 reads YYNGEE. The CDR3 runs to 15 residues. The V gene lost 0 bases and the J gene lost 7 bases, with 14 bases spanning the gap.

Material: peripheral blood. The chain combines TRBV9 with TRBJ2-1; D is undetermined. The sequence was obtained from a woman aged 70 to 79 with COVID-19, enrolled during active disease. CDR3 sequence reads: CASSVVGSTPNEQFF. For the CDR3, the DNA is TGTGCCAGCAGCGTAGTGGGCAGTACCCCGAATGAGCAGTTCTTC. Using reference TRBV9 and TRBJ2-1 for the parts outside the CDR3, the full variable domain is DSGVTQTPKHLITATGQRVTLRCSPRSGDLSVYWYQQSLDQGLQFLIQYYNGEERAKGNILERFSAQQFPDLHSELNLSSLELGDSALYFCASSVVGSTPNEQFFGPGTRLTVL.